What follows are 7 T cell receptor beta chains derived from one specimen sequenced in a study of blood T cell repertoires in COVID-19. Repertoires were generated with immunoSEQ multiplex PCR, while TCRdb's copy carries only in-frame clones and drops some. The sample includes about 400,000 clones, approximately 86% of them seen just once. Sequencing was performed on peripheral blood. Receptors were obtained from a woman aged 55-69 years with COVID-19, enrolled during active disease.

In nucleotides, the CDR3 is TGTGCCAGCAGTGATTGGGGACAGGGCTGGCAGCCCCAGCATTTT. Translating gives CASSDWGQGWQPQHF. This rearrangement joins TRBV2 to TRBJ1-5; 9 bases are a match to TRBD1. The V gene's germline CDR1 is SNHLY and CDR2 FYNNEI. The CDR3 spans 15 residues. Losses at the gene ends were 3 bases for V and 7 bases for J; bases not matched to a gene: 7.

This clone turned up a few times. The chain links TRBV30 to TRBJ2-5; 13 nucleotides match TRBD2. CDR3 size: 17 residues. V shed 0 bases, J shed 5 bases, and the junction held 9 bases outside the gene matches. Germline CDR1 reads GTSNPN; CDR2 reads SVGIG (reference sequence). CDR3: CAWSVLRTSGGRETQYF. DNA for the CDR3: TGTGCCTGGAGTGTACTTCGGACTAGCGGGGGCCGGGAGACCCAGTACTTC.

The V and J genes are TRBV3-1 (or the pseudogene TRBV3-2) and TRBJ1-1; tentatively, D is TRBD1 (5 bases). Per the germline V gene, CDR1 is LGHDT and CDR2 is YNNKEL (reference sequence). V was shortened by 4 bases and J by 0 bases, with 15 bases between the two germline ends. The CDR3 contains 16 residues. In nucleotides, the CDR3 is TGTGCCAGCAGCCGGGGACTGCCCAACCTGAACACTGAAGCTTTCTTT. Protein: CASSRGLPNLNTEAFF.

The rearrangement links TRBV2 to TRBJ1-4; no clear D gene. The germline CDR1 and CDR2 sequences are SNHLY and FYNNEI. The CDR3 has 14 amino acids. Trimming pared 2 bases from V and 5 bases from J, leaving 9 bases between. CDR3 sequence (DNA): TGTGCCAGCAGTGAACGAAGACTGAATGAAAAACTGTTTTTT. Residues: CASSERRLNEKLFF. Full variable domain (outside the CDR3, taken from reference TRBV2 and TRBJ1-4): EPEVTQTPSHQVTQMGQEVILRCVPISNHLYFYWYRQILGQKVEFLVSFYNNEISEKSEIFDDQFSVERPDGSNFTLKIRSTKLEDSAMYFCASSERRLNEKLFFGSGTQLSVL.

The rearrangement links TRBV7-9 to TRBJ1-1; D is undetermined. V was trimmed by 5 bases and J by 1 base, leaving 8 bases between them. The CDR3 covers 13 residues. CDR1 and CDR2 (germline): SEHNR, FQNEAQ (reference sequence). The CDR3: CASSKTRNTEAFF. The DNA for the CDR3 is TGTGCCAGCAGCAAAACACGGAACACTGAAGCTTTCTTT.

The chain uses TRBV6-4 and TRBJ2-7, with D perhaps matching TRBD1 (5 bases). CDR1 is MRHNA and CDR2 is SNTAGT in the germline V gene. CDR3 length: 14 amino acids. The V end lost 3 bases, the J end lost 2 bases, and 11 bases lay between the germline ends. The CDR3 region has the DNA TGTGCCAGCAGTGAACAGGTGAGAGCCTACGAGCAGTACTTC. This encodes CASSEQVRAYEQYF.

The chain is built from TRBV7-8 and TRBJ2-6, with a weak D call TRBD2 (5 bases). V lost 2 bases to trimming and J lost 2 bases, with 13 bases between them. CDR1 is SGHVS, CDR2 FQNEAQ, per germline. This CDR3 has 17 amino acids. In DNA form, the CDR3 reads TGTGCCAGCAGCTTAAGACTATCAAGGGCTGGGGCCAACGTCCTGACTTTC. This gives the protein CASSLRLSRAGANVLTF.